This T cell receptor beta chain was obtained from a study of control samples from healthy donors and cancer patients. The data were produced by immunoSEQ multiplex PCR, yet TCRdb's version contains in-frame clones alone and is incomplete. The table shows approximately 100,000 clones, with 90% occurring only once. CDR1 is MNHEY, CDR2 SVGAGI, per germline. The CDR3 is made up of 14 amino acids. Trimming cost V 0 bases and J 8 bases, with 13 bases left between them. Source material: blood. The sequence was collected from a woman younger than 30 in good health. The chain employs TRBV6-5 and TRBJ1-2, with D maybe TRBD1 (5 bases). The CDR3 DNA sequence: TGTGCCAGCAGTTACTCGTCGGGGACCACAGGCTACACCTTC. The encoded protein is CASSYSSGTTGYTF.